The sequence of this T cell receptor beta chain was determined in a study of vaccination and CD4 T cells after COVID-19. The CDR3 covers 14 residues. V gave up 6 bases and J gave up 3 bases, with 13 bases separating them. Germline-derived CDR1 and CDR2 are MRHNA and SNTAGT. Cultured CD4+ T-cell DNA underwent Oncomine TCR Beta short-read sequencing. TCRdb reanalysed the PCR reads using MiXCR and keeps one entry per CDR3 protein. Seen here are more than 15,000 distinct CDR3 sequences, around 28% observed once, and the top ten hold roughly 18%. Described treatment: approximately 9-day PBMC culture with coronavirus spike peptide pools or control peptides (ViraFEST assay). Researchers reported culturing 2 million to 2.5 million PBMCs per well with roughly 10 IU/ml IL-2 and 8 to 10 ug/ml peptide pools. As for this clonotype: Its antigen is not identified.

The clonotype was recovered from a human donor with COVID-19. J is TRBJ2-3 and V is TRBV6-4; tentatively, D is TRBD2 (6 bases). The specimen sequenced was cultured CD4+ T cells from blood. This chain's CDR3 is CASSQEGRTDTQYF. CDR3 sequence (DNA): TGTGCCAGCAGCCAGGAGGGGCGGACAGATACGCAGTATTTT.